The text below deals with one T cell receptor (beta chain). This entry is derived from a study of blood T cell repertoires in COVID-19. Deletions cut 3 bases from V and 0 bases from J, with 8 bases between. Germline assignment: CDR1 WNHNN and CDR2 SYGVQD (reference sequence). CDR3 length equals 14 residues. Assay: immunoSEQ multiplex PCR; the TCRdb copy retains only in-frame clones and omits some. The table lists approximately 93,000 clones, more than 75% of them singletons, with roughly 1.2% in the top ten. Sequencing was carried out using peripheral blood. V is TRBV10-1 and J is TRBJ1-1; no clear D gene. The TCR was taken from a human donor in a cohort sampled during active COVID-19. CDR3 region: CASSEEGLNTEAFF. The DNA for the CDR3 is TGCGCCAGCAGTGAAGAGGGATTGAACACTGAAGCTTTCTTT.